The sequence of this T cell receptor beta chain was determined in a study of cytomegalovirus exposure and HLA in healthy donors. Study-level results: A later analysis linked a missense variant in DCLRE1C to the trimming of TCR beta V and J genes. In the analysis, some V segments, TRBV6-2 and TRBV6-3 included, were excluded as indistinguishable.

CDR3 size: 14 residues. The germline V gene encodes CDR1 KGHSH and CDR2 LQKENI. The V gene lost 5 bases and the J gene lost 6 bases, with 14 bases spanning the gap. 13 Jbeta primers and 60 Vbeta primers were used for the PCR. Measured with immunoSEQ multiplex PCR; TCRdb has only the in-frame clones, and not every one. Here the sample spans some 110,000 clones, over 65% being singletons. Concerning this clone: Its antigen is unidentified.

The chain joins TRBV18 to TRBJ2-1, with a possible D match to TRBD2 (6 bases). This receptor was obtained from a man aged 35 to 55 in good health and CMV-seropositive. The sample consisted of PBMCs. CDR3 protein: CASSTAGSGNEQFF. The CDR3 DNA follows: TGTGCCAGCTCAACGGCGGGATCCGGCAATGAGCAGTTCTTC.